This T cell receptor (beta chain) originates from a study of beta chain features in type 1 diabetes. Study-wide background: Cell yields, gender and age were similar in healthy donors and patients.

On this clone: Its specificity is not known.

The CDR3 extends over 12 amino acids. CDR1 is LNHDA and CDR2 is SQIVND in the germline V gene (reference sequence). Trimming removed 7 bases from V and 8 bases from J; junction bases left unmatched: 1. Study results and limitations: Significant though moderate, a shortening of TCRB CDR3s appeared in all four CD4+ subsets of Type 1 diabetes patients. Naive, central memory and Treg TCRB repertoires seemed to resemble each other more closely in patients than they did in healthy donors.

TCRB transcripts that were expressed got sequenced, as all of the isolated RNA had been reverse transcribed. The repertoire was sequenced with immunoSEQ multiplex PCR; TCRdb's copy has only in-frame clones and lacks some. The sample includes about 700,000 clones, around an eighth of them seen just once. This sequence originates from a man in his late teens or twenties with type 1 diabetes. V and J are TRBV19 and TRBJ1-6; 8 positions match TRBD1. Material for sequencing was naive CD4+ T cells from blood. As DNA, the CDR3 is TGTGCCAGTACACAGGGGGATTCACCCCTCCACTTT. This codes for CASTQGDSPLHF.